In its sample, the clone carrying this TCR beta chain was seen many times. No antigen is known for it. Trimming removed 1 base from V and 3 bases from J, with 6 bases in between. The CDR3 is made up of 13 amino acids. Germline lookup yields CDR1 SEHNR and CDR2 FQNEAQ (reference sequence). This sample was taken from a study of molecular identifiers for immune sequencing clone quantification. TCRdb reprocessed the PCR reads with MiXCR, giving one entry per CDR3 protein. The sample yields 600,000 to 650,000 distinct CDR3 sequences, about 20% seen once. Study-wide findings and caveats: One cell's worth of spiked Jurkat TCR RNA was reportedly detectable among approximately 990,000 naive cells.

Sequenced material: naive CD8+ T cells from blood, with Jurkat cell RNA spiked in. Subset denoted: FACS-sorted CD8+CD4-CCR7+CD45RA+ naive T cells. J is TRBJ1-1 and V is TRBV7-9; tentatively, D is TRBD1 (5 bases). The clonotype originates from a human donor in good health. Some libraries in this study had Jurkat cell RNA spiked in. CDR3 DNA: TGTGCCAGCAGCTTAGGGGACTACACTGAAGCTTTCTTT. This sequence encodes CASSLGDYTEAFF. The complete variable domain, with remaining parts taken from reference TRBV7-9 and TRBJ1-1, reads DTGVSQNPRHKITKRGQNVTFRCDPISEHNRLYWYRQTLGQGPEFLTYFQNEAQLEKSRLLSDRFSAERPKGSFSTLEIQRTEQGDSAMYLCASSLGDYTEAFFGQGTRLTVV.